The subject of this entry is one T cell receptor (beta chain). It has no known antigen specificity. Per-base quality was not reported, and no clone a single base away is much larger than it. The CDR3 has 13 amino acids, counting the end cysteine and phenylalanine. Of the read, only the CDR3 DNA is kept; its 39 bases are in frame from base 1. V loses 2 bases of germline sequence and J loses 8 bases, and the interval between the two ends is 13 bases. As encoded in the germline V gene, CDR1 is MNHNS while CDR2 is SASEGT. This sample was taken from a study of Ad26.COV2.S vaccination and SARS-CoV-2 variants (dated by TCRdb to the early 2020s). Regarding the study in general: Vaccine-arm donors came from COV1001, a multicentre, randomized, double-blind, placebo-controlled phase I-IIa trial of Ad26.COV2.S in healthy adults. Throughout the experiments and outcome assessment, investigators stayed blinded to trial group allocation. Trial participants were randomized into five groups of five, in which low-dose or high-dose Ad26.COV2.S was given once or twice, or placebo was given on both occasions. The TCR-sequenced set comprised about 30 samples: around 20 Ad26.COV2.S vaccine recipients, 5 placebo recipients and 8 SARS-CoV-2 convalescent individuals. TCRbeta repertoire sequencing served as the tool for gauging how specific and how broad the SARS-CoV-2-reactive T cell receptors were following Ad26.COV2.S vaccination. Dosing of Ad26.COV2.S was intramuscular, at either 5x10^10 or 1x10^11 viral particles, delivered as one shot or as two shots spaced 56 days apart.

The immunoSEQ Assay was the method used to sequence TCRbeta CDR3 regions. After extraction, genomic DNA underwent amplification by bias-controlled multiplex PCR, followed by high-throughput sequencing. In the source study's methods: To quantify the absolute abundance of each unique TCRbeta CDR3 region, sequences were collapsed and filtered. Usable DNA was measured by amplifying reference genes present in all nucleated cells, and TCRbeta template counts were normalized to that usable DNA to estimate T cell fraction. Repertoire TCRs were annotated as SARS-CoV-2-specific by exact matching of V gene, CDR3 amino acid sequence and J gene to a known reactive TCR set. The reference SARS-CoV-2 TCR set was obtained from MIRA and was filtered for enrichment in COVID-19-positive ImmuneCODE repertoires, whereby public or cross-reactive TCRs were removed. Using the MIRA antigens, annotated TCRs were further analysed by specific ORF or by position within an ORF. Breadth was defined as annotated unique rearrangements over total unique productive rearrangements; depth was the summed frequency of those rearrangements. Two-sided Wilcoxon rank-sum tests were used to compare TCR breadth between groups. TCRdb carries this immuneACCESS record with in-frame sequences only. Its versions omit some clonotypes, under half of them owing to an unresolved V gene in the studies checked, with the rest unexplained. Clonal size and the V and J genes are those of that table, whereas D and trimming came from the DNA. The sample table shows about 460,000 clones, and roughly nine tenths are seen once. The ten largest clones take up approximately 1.7% of the sample.

Interpreted using the paper, the treatment or condition label stands for: around 19 received Ad26.COV2.S at low or high dose, single or two shots; 5 received placebo; per-sample allocation not given. For vaccine and placebo recipients, repertoires were sequenced using samples collected on day 63 after the first injection. Between 29 July and 7 August 2020, Cohort 1b enrolled fewer than 30 adults aged 18-55 years at one site in Boston, USA. Ad26.COV2.S consisted of a replication-incompetent adenovirus type 26 vector by which a prefusion-stabilized SARS-CoV-2 spike protein from the original Wuhan strain was expressed. Broader findings and caveats from the paper: Ad26.COV2.S recipients had higher spike-specific TCR breadth than placebo recipients (P = 0.0014). The authors noted that total T cell responses may have been underestimated by the TCR breadth and depth analyses. Non-spike TCR breadth was comparable between vaccine and placebo recipients, consistent with the vaccine containing only spike. After vaccination, spike-specific CD8+ and CD4+ T cell responses were reported to show substantial breadth. The study was not powered to compare responses between vaccine doses or regimens.

The sequencing here drew on peripheral blood, taken in a trial of Ad26.COV2.S vaccine versus placebo. This receptor was taken from a person aged 18-65 years who received the Ad26.COV2.S COVID-19 vaccine or a placebo. The chain joins TRBV6-1 to TRBJ2-7, with the D segment identity uncertain. The nucleotide sequence is given as TGTGCCAGCAGTGAAAACTGGGCTGGGCAGCAGTACTTC. It translates to CASSENWAGQQYF.